This T cell receptor (beta chain) was identified during a study of cytomegalovirus exposure and HLA in healthy donors. Across the whole study: Approximately 180 million T cells yielded some 100 million unique TCR beta sequences, as an earlier analysis found. Findings and caveats of the study: Follow-up analysis later connected one missense variant in DCLRE1C with trimming of TCR beta V- and J-genes. The likely explanation for a cluster of highly shared sequence variants was sequencing artifact.

It was with 60 Vbeta and 13 Jbeta primers that the PCR ran. Clones were sequenced by immunoSEQ multiplex PCR, and TCRdb holds only the in-frame ones, with some missing. The sample lists some 130,000 clones, roughly 63% occurring once. Comment on this clone: Its target is not known.

This sequence originates from a man aged 25-45 years in good health and CMV-seropositive. Sequencing was performed on PBMCs.

CDR3 protein: CASSPLPGQGAGINEKLFF. In DNA, the CDR3 is TGTGCCAGCAGCCCACTCCCCGGACAGGGGGCGGGTATTAATGAAAAACTGTTTTTT. The genes are TRBV28 and TRBJ1-4, with TRBD1 matching 11 bases. CDR3 size: 19 residues. Germline lookup yields CDR1 MDHEN and CDR2 SYDVKM. J gave up 4 bases and V 6 bases, and 16 bases lay outside the gene matches.